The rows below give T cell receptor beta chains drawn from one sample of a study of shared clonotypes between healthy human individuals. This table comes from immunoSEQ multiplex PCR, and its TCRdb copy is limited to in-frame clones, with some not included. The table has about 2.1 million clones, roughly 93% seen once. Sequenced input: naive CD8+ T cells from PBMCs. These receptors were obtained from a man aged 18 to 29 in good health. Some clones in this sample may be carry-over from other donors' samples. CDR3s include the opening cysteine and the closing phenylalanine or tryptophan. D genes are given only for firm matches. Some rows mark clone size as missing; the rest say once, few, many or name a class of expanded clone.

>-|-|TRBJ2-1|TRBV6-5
CASSYSLGSSYNEQFF
TGTGCCAGCAGTTATTCTCTGGGGAGCTCCTACAATGAGCAGTTCTTC
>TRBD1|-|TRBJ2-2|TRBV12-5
CASGNPGTGGRGELFF
TGTGCTAGTGGAAATCCCGGGACAGGGGGTCGCGGGGAGCTGTTTTTT
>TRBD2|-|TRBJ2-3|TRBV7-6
CASSQTSGRTDTQYF
TGTGCCAGCAGCCAGACTAGCGGGAGAACAGATACGCAGTATTTT
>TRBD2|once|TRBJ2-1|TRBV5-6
CASSLEGGLAGAHEQFF
TGTGCCAGCAGCTTGGAAGGAGGTCTAGCGGGGGCGCATGAGCAGTTCTTC
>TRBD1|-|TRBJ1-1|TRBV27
CASSFGGGGTEAFF
TGTGCCAGCAGTTTTGGAGGGGGCGGAACTGAAGCTTTCTTT
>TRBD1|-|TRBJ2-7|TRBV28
CASSQGQGAYEQYF
TGTGCCAGCAGTCAAGGACAGGGGGCATACGAGCAGTACTTC
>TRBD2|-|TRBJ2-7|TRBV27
CASSHSGRVYEQYF
TGTGCCAGCAGCCACAGCGGGAGGGTCTACGAGCAGTACTTC
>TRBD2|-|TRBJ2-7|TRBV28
CASSARGGHEQYF
TGTGCCAGCAGCGCGCGGGGGGGCCACGAGCAGTACTTC
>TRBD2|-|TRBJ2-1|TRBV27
CASSDSGLARYNEQFF
TGTGCCAGCAGCGACTCAGGACTAGCGCGCTACAATGAGCAGTTCTTC
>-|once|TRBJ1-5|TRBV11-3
CASSYELLGQPQHF
TGTGCCAGCAGCTACGAGCTCCTGGGTCAGCCCCAGCATTTT
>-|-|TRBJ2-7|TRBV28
CASVGLSPYEQYF
TGTGCCAGCGTGGGACTTTCCCCCTACGAGCAGTACTTC
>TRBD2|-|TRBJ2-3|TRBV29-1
CSVDRTSAADTQYF
TGCAGCGTTGATCGTACTAGCGCGGCAGATACGCAGTATTTT
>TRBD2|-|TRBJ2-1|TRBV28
CASSPLGWREKSGEQFF
TGTGCCAGCAGTCCGCTAGGGTGGCGGGAGAAATCGGGTGAGCAGTTCTTC
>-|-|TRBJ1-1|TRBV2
CASSEVGFQEAFF
TGTGCCAGCAGTGAAGTCGGGTTTCAGGAAGCTTTCTTT
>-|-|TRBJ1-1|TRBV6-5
CASSYGQGPNTEAFF
TGTGCCAGCAGTTACGGGCAGGGACCGAACACTGAAGCTTTCTTT
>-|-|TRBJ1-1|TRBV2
CASSDSGEALDTEAFF
TGTGCCAGCAGTGATAGCGGGGAGGCTTTGGACACTGAAGCTTTCTTT
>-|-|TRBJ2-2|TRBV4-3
CASSLTGNTGELFF
TGCGCCAGCAGCCTGACAGGGAACACCGGGGAGCTGTTTTTT
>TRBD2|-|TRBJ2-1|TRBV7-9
CASSPLYQREGAEQFF
TGTGCCAGCAGCCCCTTGTACCAGCGGGAGGGCGCTGAGCAGTTCTTC
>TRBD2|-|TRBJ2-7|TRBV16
CASSQSMASGRHEQYF
TGTGCCAGCAGCCAATCGATGGCTAGCGGGAGACACGAGCAGTACTTC
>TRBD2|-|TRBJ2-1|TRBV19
CASSTWTSGINEQFF
TGTGCCAGTAGTACATGGACTAGCGGGATAAATGAGCAGTTCTTC
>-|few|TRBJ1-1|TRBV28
CASSSAGEAFF
TGTGCCAGCAGTTCAGCCGGTGAAGCTTTCTTT
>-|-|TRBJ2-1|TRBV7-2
CASSRGVPGYTAGEQFF
TGTGCCAGCAGCCGGGGCGTACCGGGTTACACAGCAGGTGAGCAGTTCTTC
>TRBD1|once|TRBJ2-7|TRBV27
CASSLSRTGRNEQYF
TGTGCCAGCAGTTTATCCAGGACAGGGAGGAACGAGCAGTACTTC
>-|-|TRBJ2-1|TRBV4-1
CASSQVPAPHSYNEQFF
TGCGCCAGCAGCCAAGTCCCTGCTCCCCACTCCTACAATGAGCAGTTCTTC
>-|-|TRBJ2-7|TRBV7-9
CASSSDTGSYEQYF
TGTGCCAGCAGCTCAGATACAGGGAGCTACGAGCAGTACTTC
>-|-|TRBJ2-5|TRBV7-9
CALRSAGQETQYF
TGTGCCTTGAGGTCGGCAGGGCAAGAGACCCAGTACTTC
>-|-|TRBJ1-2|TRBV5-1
CASSLAPGAKYPVYGYTF
TGCGCCAGCAGCTTGGCCCCGGGGGCGAAATACCCCGTCTATGGCTACACCTTC
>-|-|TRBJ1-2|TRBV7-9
CASRGYDYGYTF
TGTGCCAGCAGAGGGTACGACTATGGCTACACCTTC
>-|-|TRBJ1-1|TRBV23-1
CAMRGTLKAMNTEAFF
TGCGCCATGCGAGGGACGTTAAAGGCTATGAACACTGAAGCTTTCTTT
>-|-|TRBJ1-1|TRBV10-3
CAISDRLENTEAFF
TGTGCCATCAGTGACCGACTGGAGAACACTGAAGCTTTCTTT
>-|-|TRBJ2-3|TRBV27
CASSFFELTSTDTQYF
TGTGCCAGCAGTTTTTTCGAGTTAACTAGCACAGATACGCAGTATTTT